Detailed here is one T cell receptor (beta chain). The antigen it binds to is not known. There are no base qualities to consult, and no much larger clone falls within one base. One collaborating source in Seattle enrolled patients during active infection and followed them longitudinally through the course of disease. Collaborating institutions collected whole blood in K2EDTA tubes following their own protocols. For TCRbeta analysis, collaborators shipped samples as frozen whole blood, isolated PBMCs, or DNA extracted from either of those sample types. This sample stems from a study of blood T cell repertoires in COVID-19 (dated by TCRdb to 2019 to 2021). Regarding the study in general: The collaborator samples originated in the United States, Italy and Spain and spanned the acute and convalescent phases of COVID-19. A freely available public database, intended as a resource for researchers studying the immune response to SARS-CoV-2, is where the repertoires were released. Samples were obtained from the ongoing ImmuneRACE study (first 160 participants) and from approximately 1,200 subjects provided by 6 global collaborators. The dataset comprised deeply sampled blood TCRbeta repertoires from subjects exposed to, actively infected with, or recovered from COVID-19. Nearly every sample came with metadata listing a de-identified subject ID, COVID-19 status, age in years and sex. Where available, HLA class I and class II types were obtained from metadata supplied by the sample provider rather than from assay-based typing. The material from the prospective study consisted of cDNA or gDNA derived from T cells, B-cell-depleted T cells, or PBMCs. General conclusions and limits of the study: The quantity of clinical and demographic metadata differed by source and by participant and was supplied without curation.

TCRbeta CDR3 regions were amplified from genomic DNA by means of the immunoSEQ Assay, a bias-controlled multiplex PCR. In the source study's methods: The number of nucleated cells in each sample was estimated by amplification of reference gene primers within the assay. To quantify the absolute abundance of each unique TCRbeta CDR3 rearrangement, sequence reads were collapsed and filtered. Productive Simpson clonality was computed per sample as the square root of Simpson's diversity index over productive rearrangements. TCRdb's version of the immuneACCESS table is confined to in-frame rearrangements and falls short of the full clone set. An unresolved V gene accounts for under half of the shortfall where checked; the remainder is of unknown origin. Clonal size and the V and J genes are those of that table, whereas D and trimming came from the DNA. Within this sample are approximately 400,000 clones, with approximately 88% of them counted one time only. Approximately 12% of the sample lies in the top ten.

Taken from cysteine to phenylalanine, the CDR3 has 15 residues. Only CDR3 DNA remains: 45 bases, in frame from the first base. Relative to germline, V is 4 bases shorter and J is 4 bases shorter, with 14 bases between their ends. Sequences KGHDR (CDR1) and SFDVKD (CDR2) are obtained from the germline V gene. Sequenced material: peripheral blood. The source is a woman aged 50 to 60 with COVID-19, enrolled during active disease. This chain joins TRBV24-1 to TRBJ2-3; the D gene is perhaps TRBD1, from 6 matching bases. At the DNA level, the sequence is TGTGCCACCAGTGACCACAGGGAAGGCCCAGATACGCAGTATTTT. Its protein reads: CATSDHREGPDTQYF.